A single sample is the source of the 27 T cell receptor beta chains below, sequenced in a study of blood T cell repertoires in COVID-19. Assay: immunoSEQ multiplex PCR; the TCRdb copy retains only in-frame clones and omits some. The table shows about 180,000 clones, with around 85% occurring only once. Material for sequencing was peripheral blood. These receptors came from a human donor with active or convalescent COVID-19. The donor label of this sample is uncertain.

The V call is TRBV7-2, the J call TRBJ2-3, with a tentative D call TRBD2 (5 bases). The germline gives CDR1 SGHTA, CDR2 FQGNSA. V was cut by 5 bases and J by 3 bases, with 12 bases left in between. This CDR3 has 14 residues. This chain's CDR3 is CASSRPPGTDTQYF. The CDR3, as DNA: TGTGCCAGCAGCCGCCCCCCGGGGACAGATACGCAGTATTTT.

The CDR3 spells CASSLGWATGPLNYGYTF. In DNA form, the CDR3 reads TGTGCCAGCAGCTTGGGCTGGGCGACAGGGCCTCTGAACTATGGCTACACCTTC. The V call is TRBV5-4, the J call TRBJ1-2, with TRBD1 identical over 7 bases. The CDR3 is 18 amino acids. Germline CDR1 SGHNT, CDR2 YYREEE (reference sequence). J gave up 2 bases and V 0 bases, and 13 bases lay outside the gene matches.

V gene TRBV28 combines with J gene TRBJ1-2; D gene uncertain. The ends were cut back, 3 bases at V and 1 base at J, with 9 bases in the middle. This CDR3 has 14 residues. Germline assignment: CDR1 MDHEN and CDR2 SYDVKM. Here the CDR3 reads CASSLGAGNYGYTF. CDR3 nucleotides: TGTGCCAGCAGTTTGGGCGCAGGTAACTATGGCTACACCTTC.

The V and J genes are TRBV5-5 and TRBJ2-1, with D possibly TRBD2 on 5 matching bases. Germline assignment: CDR1 SGHKS and CDR2 YYEKEE (reference sequence). The CDR3 runs 15 residues. Trimming shortened V by 1 base and J by 4 bases, and 12 bases separated the two germline ends. Here the CDR3 reads CASSLSSGGYNEQFF. The CDR3 bases are TGTGCCAGCAGCTTGTCCAGCGGAGGTTACAATGAGCAGTTCTTC.

This rearrangement joins TRBV5-1 to TRBJ1-3; the D gene is possibly TRBD1 (5 bases). Trimming removed 0 bases from V and 8 bases from J, with 12 bases in between. Germline CDR1 and CDR2: SGHRS and YFSETQ. The CDR3 consists of 14 residues. CDR3 nucleotide sequence: TGCGCCAGCAGCTTGGTAGGGGAGGGAGACACCATATATTTT. Translation gives CASSLVGEGDTIYF.

This chain uses TRBV14 with TRBJ2-1, with 9 bases identical to TRBD1. Per germline, CDR1 SGHDN and CDR2 FVKESK. This CDR3 region has 20 residues. The trim removed 4 bases at V and 4 bases at J, leaving 20 bases unmatched. DNA for the CDR3: TGTGCCAGCAGCCCCCTCCCGACAGGGGGAACAGGAGGGCCGTACAATGAGCAGTTCTTC. Its translation is CASSPLPTGGTGGPYNEQFF. Complete variable domain (other parts from reference TRBV14 and TRBJ2-1): EAGVTQFPSHSVIEKGQTVTLRCDPISGHDNLYWYRRVMGKEIKFLLHFVKESKQDESGMPNNRFLAERTGGTYSTLKVQPAELEDSGVYFCASSPLPTGGTGGPYNEQFFGPGTRLTVL.

The CDR3 bases are TGCGCCAGCAGCCAAACCTTTGGACAGGGTAGCAATCAGCCCCAGCATTTT. Residues: CASSQTFGQGSNQPQHF. The V gene is TRBV4-3, the J gene TRBJ1-5, with TRBD1 identical over 8 bases. The CDR3 contains 17 residues. Germline V gene sequence: CDR1 LGHNA, CDR2 YSLEER. V dropped 2 bases and J dropped 0; count of bases not matched to a gene: 6.

The chain employs TRBV24-1 and TRBJ2-1; possibly TRBD2 for D (10 bases). The CDR3 length is 16 residues. CDR1 and CDR2 from the germline V gene are KGHDR and SFDVKD. The V end was cut by 2 bases, the J end by 8 bases, with 18 bases between. CDR3 sequence: CATSDSDRGTSDEQFF. The CDR3 DNA reads as TGTGCCACCAGTGATTCCGACAGGGGGACTAGCGATGAGCAGTTCTTC.

V is TRBV27 and J is TRBJ2-3; D remains unclear. Germline CDR1 and CDR2: MNHEY and SMNVEV (reference sequence). The ends were cut back, 9 bases at V and 6 bases at J, with 25 bases in the middle. The CDR3 sequence is 16 residues long. CDR3 DNA: TGTGCCAGTCGCCGAGGTGGTGAGACCCCGTGGGATACGCAGTATTTT. Translation: CASRRGGETPWDTQYF.

The chain joins TRBV3-1 (or the pseudogene TRBV3-2) to TRBJ1-6; TRBD1 matches at 7 bases. The CDR3 is 16 residues long. Germline lookup yields CDR1 LGHDT and CDR2 YNNKEL (reference sequence). J gave up 7 bases and V 4 bases, and 10 bases lay outside the gene matches. The CDR3 DNA is TGTGCCAGCAGCCTCGCACCGACAGGGACCAATTCACCCCTCCACTTT. It is translated as CASSLAPTGTNSPLHF.

The chain is built from TRBV19 and TRBJ1-3; D is ambiguous. Trimming removed 5 bases at V and 0 bases at J, with 11 bases between. Looked up from germline, CDR1 is LNHDA and CDR2 is SQIVND (reference sequence). The CDR3 is 15 amino acids. For the CDR3, the DNA is TGTGCCAGTAGTGTACAGAGAAACTCTGGAAACACCATATATTTT. Translating gives CASSVQRNSGNTIYF.

The rearrangement joins TRBV10-3 to TRBJ2-7; TRBD2 agrees at 14 bases. CDR1 is ENHRY, CDR2 SYGVKD, per germline. The CDR3 totals 15 residues. Unmatched junction bases numbered 7, after V lost 7 bases and J lost 5 bases. The CDR3 DNA reads TGTGCCATCAAAACGGGACTAGCGGGGGAGGACGAGCAGTACTTC. Amino acid sequence: CAIKTGLAGEDEQYF.

This rearrangement joins TRBV11-3 to TRBJ2-5; no reliable D call. V was trimmed by 5 bases and J by 3 bases, leaving 10 bases between them. Germline CDR1 SGHNT, CDR2 YENEEA. The CDR3 contains 13 residues. CDR3 sequence (DNA): TGTGCCAGCAGCCTCCGACTGAAAGAGACCCAGTACTTC. Encoded protein: CASSLRLKETQYF.

This chain uses TRBV4-2 with TRBJ2-7, with D perhaps TRBD1 (6 bases). CDR3 length equals 15 residues. Germline values: CDR1 LGHNA, CDR2 YNFKEQ. The V end was cut by 0 bases, the J end by 1 base, with 10 bases between. The CDR3 region is CASSQEVGQSYEQYF. The CDR3 DNA is TGTGCCAGCAGCCAAGAAGTGGGACAATCCTACGAGCAGTACTTC.

This sequence joins TRBV11-2 and TRBJ2-3, with 8 bases matching TRBD1. Losses at the gene ends were 1 base for V and 2 bases for J; bases not matched to a gene: 11. The CDR3 length is 18 residues. Germline V gives CDR1 SGHAT, CDR2 FQNNGV. Here the CDR3 DNA reads TGTGCCAGCAGCTTAGCTGCCGGGACAGGTCAGTCCACAGATACGCAGTATTTT. Translated: CASSLAAGTGQSTDTQYF.

The chain combines TRBV28 with TRBJ1-6; 11 bases are a match to TRBD1. CDR1 is MDHEN and CDR2 is SYDVKM in the germline V gene. V lost 6 bases to trimming and J lost 15 bases; unmatched junction nucleotides: 16. The CDR3 is 16 amino acids. The CDR3 here is CASRDGQGARNYILHF. CDR3 coding DNA: TGTGCCAGCAGAGACGGACAGGGGGCGCGAAATTATATCCTCCACTTT.

V is TRBV4-3 and J is TRBJ1-2; 7 bases line up with TRBD1. The germline gives CDR1 LGHNA, CDR2 YSLEER. V trimming: 0 bases; J trimming: 2 bases; junction bases outside the gene matches: 3. CDR3 length: 15 amino acids. The CDR3 is CASSQDLRGNYGYTF. The CDR3 region has the DNA TGCGCCAGCAGCCAAGATCTCAGGGGGAACTATGGCTACACCTTC.

The chain employs TRBV3-1 (or the pseudogene TRBV3-2) and TRBJ1-2, with D possibly matching TRBD1 (5 bases). In germline, CDR1 is LGHDT, CDR2 YNNKEL (reference sequence). The CDR3 sequence is 16 residues long. Trimming stripped 1 base from V and 0 bases from J, with 12 bases between. The CDR3 nucleotides read TGTGCCAGCAGCCAAGGGTGGGCAGGGACTAACTATGGCTACACCTTC. It yields the protein CASSQGWAGTNYGYTF.

This clone occurred a few times. The chain has TRBV9 and TRBJ2-1, with 9 bases aligning to TRBD1. There are 16 residues in the CDR3. Trimming took 1 base from V and 9 from J; bases not matched to a gene: 11. The germline V gene encodes CDR1 SGDLS and CDR2 YYNGEE. The CDR3 region is CASSVSPQGAFSEQFF. The CDR3, as DNA: TGTGCCAGCAGCGTATCCCCACAGGGGGCATTCAGTGAGCAGTTCTTC.

The chain is built from TRBV6-5 and TRBJ1-5; 7 positions agree with TRBD1. Trimming cost V 6 bases and J 2 bases; bases outside gene matches: 7. The germline V gene has CDR1 MNHEY and CDR2 SVGAGI. This CDR3 contains 15 residues. The CDR3 loop reads CASRPTGNGNQPQHF. As DNA, the CDR3 is TGTGCCAGCAGACCGACAGGGAATGGCAATCAGCCCCAGCATTTT.

V gene TRBV18 combines with J gene TRBJ2-3; D possibly corresponds to TRBD2 (5 bases). Trimming shortened V by 3 bases and J by 4 bases, and 11 bases separated the two germline ends. The CDR3 has 14 residues. Germline CDR1 and CDR2: KGHSH and LQKENI. Written as DNA, the CDR3 is TGTGCCAGCTCACCGAGGGAGTCTCCAGATACGCAGTATTTT. It is translated as CASSPRESPDTQYF.

In DNA form, the CDR3 reads TGTGCCAGCAGCGGACACAGGAACACTGAAGCTTTCTTT. Translating it yields CASSGHRNTEAFF. This sequence joins TRBV9 and TRBJ1-1; D not resolved. The V gene's germline CDR1 is SGDLS and CDR2 YYNGEE. CDR3 length equals 13 residues. V dropped 3 bases and J dropped 1 base, with 7 bases sitting between them.

This clone was counted a single time. The rearrangement joins TRBV28 to TRBJ1-2; D might be TRBD1 (5 bases). The CDR3 spans 13 residues. Trimming took 11 bases from V and 3 from J, leaving 16 bases between them. Germline V lookup: CDR1 MDHEN, CDR2 SYDVKM. CDR3 in amino acids: CAATLGGDYGYTF. The CDR3, as DNA: TGTGCCGCTACTTTGGGGGGGGACTATGGCTACACCTTC.

The chain uses TRBV18 and TRBJ1-5; the match to TRBD1 covers 8 bases. With 3 bases clipped from V and 4 bases from J, the junction kept 5 bases outside the gene matches. Germline assignment: CDR1 KGHSH and CDR2 LQKENI. The CDR3 totals 15 residues. CDR3 residues: CASSPFGQGNQPQHF. For the CDR3, the DNA is TGTGCCAGCTCACCTTTCGGACAGGGAAATCAGCCCCAGCATTTT. Drawing the rest from reference TRBV18 and TRBJ1-5, the complete variable domain is NAGVMQNPRHLVRRRGQEARLRCSPMKGHSHVYWYRQLPEEGLKFMVYLQKENIIDESGMPKERFSAEFPKEGPSILRIQQVVRGDSAAYFCASSPFGQGNQPQHFGDGTRLSIL.

The CDR3 region has the DNA TGCGCCAGCAGCCAAGGAATGGGCGGGGGCAGCTCCTACGAGCAGTACTTC. Protein sequence: CASSQGMGGGSSYEQYF. The J gene is TRBJ2-7, the V gene TRBV4-3; D is possibly TRBD2 (7 bases). CDR1 is LGHNA and CDR2 is YSLEER in the germline V gene. This CDR3 has 17 amino acids. The V end was cut by 1 base, the J end by 0 bases, with 16 bases between.

The rearrangement joins TRBV7-2 to TRBJ2-3, with 8 bases identical to TRBD2. Germline V gene lookup returns CDR1 SGHTA and CDR2 FQGNSA. Trimming removed 5 bases from V and 4 bases from J; junction bases left unmatched: 8. This CDR3 has 15 amino acids. This chain's CDR3 is CASSRSGGQPDTQYF. Written as DNA, the CDR3 is TGTGCCAGCAGCCGGTCGGGGGGGCAGCCAGATACGCAGTATTTT. Filled out from reference TRBV7-2 and TRBJ2-3, the complete variable domain reads GAGVSQSPSNKVTEKGKDVELRCDPISGHTALYWYRQSLGQGLEFLIYFQGNSAPDKSGLPSDRFSAERTGGSVSTLTIQRTQQEDSAVYLCASSRSGGQPDTQYFGPGTRLTVL.

The J gene is TRBJ2-7, the V gene TRBV6-6; D perhaps matches TRBD1 (6 bases). V lost 2 bases and J 2 bases, leaving 13 bases between the germline ends. CDR3 size: 15 residues. Germline CDR1 is MNHNY and CDR2 is SVGAGI (reference sequence). The DNA for the CDR3 is TGTGCCAGCAGTTACGATTCGGACAGAACCTACGAGCAGTACTTC. This encodes CASSYDSDRTYEQYF.